The 7 T cell receptor beta chains below all came from one sample that was sequenced in a study of T cells in Graves' hyperthyroidism and ophthalmopathy. TCR beta CDR3 regions were amplified from RNA transcripts. When the TCR CDR3 underwent first-round RT-PCR, the HTBI primer set was used. Using its own MiXCR run on the multiplex PCR reads, TCRdb lists one record per CDR3 protein. Of about 420,000 distinct CDR3 sequences detected, roughly an eighth appear once; the ten largest clones hold about 5%. Sequencing was done on a sample of blood. These receptors were obtained from a woman in her late teens or twenties with Graves' hyperthyroidism.

Turning to this clonotype: A much bigger clone sits one base away, suggesting this may be a read error. The chain carries TRBV28 and TRBJ1-1; possible D gene TRBD1, 6 bases. CDR3 size: 15 residues. Germline values: CDR1 MDHEN, CDR2 SYDVKM. CDR3 DNA: TGTGCCAGCAGTACATCCGGGACACAGAACACTGAAGCTCTCTTT. This translates into CASSTSGTQNTEALF.

This chain connects TRBV9 to TRBJ1-1, with 7 bases aligning to TRBD1. Germline V gene data show CDR1 as SGDLS and CDR2 as YYNGEE. CDR3 length: 14 residues. Unmatched junction bases numbered 7, after V lost 0 bases and J lost 8 bases. CDR3 nucleotide sequence: TGTGCCAGCAGCGTAGCTACGTGGGACAGCGAAGCTTTCTTT. Protein product: CASSVATWDSEAFF. The full variable domain, in which reference TRBV9 and TRBJ1-1 provide the parts outside the CDR3, is DSGVTQTPKHLITATGQRVTLRCSPRSGDLSVYWYQQSLDQGLQFLIQYYNGEERAKGNILERFSAQQFPDLHSELNLSSLELGDSALYFCASSVATWDSEAFFGQGTRLTVV.

This clonotype was seen repeatedly, ten times or more. The V and J genes are TRBV7-2 and TRBJ2-7; tentative D call: TRBD1 (5 bases). Germline assignment: CDR1 SGHTA and CDR2 FQGNSA. V gave up 1 base and J gave up 7 bases, with 8 bases separating them. This CDR3 region has 12 residues. CDR3 amino acids: CASSLDQGEQYF. The CDR3 bases are TGTGCCAGCAGCTTAGACCAGGGAGAGCAGTACTTC.

The CDR3: CASRELASQPQHF. The CDR3 nucleotides read TGTGCCAGCAGGGAACTGGCTAGTCAGCCCCAGCATTTT. V usage is TRBV6-1 and J usage is TRBJ1-5; no clear D gene. CDR3 length equals 13 residues. Trimming shortened V by 6 bases and J by 6 bases, and 12 bases separated the two germline ends. CDR1 is MNHNS, CDR2 SASEGT, per germline.

This clonotype was seen repeatedly, ten times or more. V usage is TRBV12-3 or TRBV12-4 and J usage is TRBJ2-1, with 8 bases matching TRBD2. V shed 6 bases and J 6 bases; nucleotides not matched to a gene: 7. The CDR3 sequence is 14 residues long. The CDR3 bases are TGTGCCAGCAGCTATTCCGGGGGGGTCAATGAGCAGTTCTTC. This sequence encodes CASSYSGGVNEQFF.

In this sample, this clonotype turned up a few times. This sequence joins TRBV4-3 and TRBJ2-3, with D unresolved. Germline lookup yields CDR1 LGHNA and CDR2 YSLEER. With 1 base removed from V and 4 bases from J, the gap between germline ends came to 6 bases. The length of the CDR3 is 13 residues. The CDR3 DNA reads as TGCGCCAGCAGCCAAGCTGGGGCAGATACGCAGTATTTT. It translates to CASSQAGADTQYF.

This clonotype was detected a few times. The chain employs TRBV15 and TRBJ2-2; D gene uncertain. The CDR3 spans 16 residues. V lost 4 bases and J lost 0, with 12 bases in between. From germline, CDR1 is LNHNV and CDR2 YYDKDF (reference sequence). The CDR3 sequence: CATSKYDESNTGELFF. The CDR3 coding sequence is TGTGCCACCAGCAAATACGACGAATCGAACACCGGGGAGCTGTTTTTT. Supplemented by reference TRBV15 and TRBJ2-2, the full variable domain reads DAMVIQNPRYQVTQFGKPVTLSCSQTLNHNVMYWYQQKSSQAPKLLFHYYDKDFNNEADTPDNFQSRRPNTSFCFLDIRSPGLGDTAMYLCATSKYDESNTGELFFGEGSRLTVL.